A single TCR beta chain is shown here with its context. The data belong to a study of blood T cell repertoires in COVID-19. Study-level background: Samples came from the United States, Italy and Spain, spanning acute and convalescent COVID-19. From T cells, B-cell-depleted T cells, or PBMCs came the material, which was cDNA or gDNA.

Authors' data handling: Estimation of nucleated cell counts was performed using reference gene primer amplification. Repertoires were generated with immunoSEQ multiplex PCR, while TCRdb's copy carries only in-frame clones and drops some. That table supplies the V and J calls and clone size; D and trimming were determined from the DNA. The sample carries 65,000 to 85,000 clones, 91% recorded once. The germline V gene has CDR1 KGHSH and CDR2 LQKENI. V lost 2 bases and J lost 5; bases outside the gene matches: 5. This CDR3 is built from 15 residues. This sequence was found in a human donor in a cohort sampled during active COVID-19. V is TRBV18 and J is TRBJ1-1; 10 nucleotides align to TRBD1. The sequenced material came from peripheral blood. This CDR3 reads CASSPGQGGKTEAFF. DNA of the CDR3: TGTGCCAGCTCACCAGGACAGGGGGGGAAAACTGAAGCTTTCTTT.